This T cell receptor beta chain stems from a study of cytomegalovirus exposure and HLA in healthy donors. Details on this clone: Antigen unknown.

CDR3 length equals 19 residues. Trimming left V 0 bases short and J 1 base short, with 21 bases between. The germline V gene has CDR1 LGHNA and CDR2 YNFKEQ. It was with 60 Vbeta and 13 Jbeta primers that the PCR ran. Sequenced by immunoSEQ multiplex PCR; TCRdb stores in-frame clones only, minus some. The table shows about 150,000 clones, with roughly 79% occurring only once. Donors showed nominal health when sampled, although they likely had unrecorded immune exposures. Notes on the study in general: Immune exposure information comprised only CMV serostatus. In vitro confirmation showed a few CMV-associated chains to be CMV antigen specific.

Sequencing input: PBMCs. The TCR was taken from a man aged 40-50 years in good health and CMV-seronegative. This chain joins TRBV4-2 and TRBJ1-2, with D tentatively TRBD1 (6 bases). Written as DNA, the CDR3 is TGTGCCAGCAGCCAAGATACGGGAACAGGGAAGTTGAGTAACTATGGCTACACCTTC. Its translation: CASSQDTGTGKLSNYGYTF.